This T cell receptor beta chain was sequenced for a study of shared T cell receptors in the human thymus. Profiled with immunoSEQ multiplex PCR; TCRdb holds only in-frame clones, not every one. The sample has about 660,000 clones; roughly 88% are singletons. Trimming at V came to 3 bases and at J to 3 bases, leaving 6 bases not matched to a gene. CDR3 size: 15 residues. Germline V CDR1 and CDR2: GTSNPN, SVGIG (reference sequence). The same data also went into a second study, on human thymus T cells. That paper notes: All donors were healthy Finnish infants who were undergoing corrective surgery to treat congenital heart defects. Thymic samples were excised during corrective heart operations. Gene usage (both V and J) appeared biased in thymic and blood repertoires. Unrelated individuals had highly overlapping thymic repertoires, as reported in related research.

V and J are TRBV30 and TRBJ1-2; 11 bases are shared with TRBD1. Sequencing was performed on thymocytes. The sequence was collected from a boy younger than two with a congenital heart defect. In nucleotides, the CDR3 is TGTGCCTGGAGGGACAGGGGGCCGATCGACTATGGCTACACCTTC. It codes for CAWRDRGPIDYGYTF.